These 29 T cell receptor beta chains were all obtained from the same sample, sequenced in a study of cytomegalovirus exposure and HLA in healthy donors. The PCR contained 60 Vbeta and 13 Jbeta primers. The table came from immunoSEQ multiplex PCR; TCRdb's copy has only in-frame clones and leaves some out. The sample yields 120,000 to 150,000 clones, around 65% seen once. Sample: PBMCs. These receptors came from a male donor in good health and CMV-seronegative.

The chain is built from TRBV11-2 and TRBJ1-1, with TRBD1 as a possible D gene (5 bases). V shed 8 bases and J shed 5 bases, with 18 bases lying between them. Germline-derived CDR1 and CDR2 are SGHAT and FQNNGV. The CDR3 extends over 14 amino acids. DNA of the CDR3: TGTGCCAGCGGCTACATGGGGGGGAGGACTGAAGCTTTCTTT. This encodes CASGYMGGRTEAFF.

The gene calls are TRBV7-2 and TRBJ2-7, with D maybe TRBD2 (6 bases). The germline gives CDR1 SGHTA, CDR2 FQGNSA. CDR3 size: 14 residues. With 5 bases removed from V and 9 bases from J, the gap between germline ends came to 20 bases. The DNA for the CDR3 is TGTGCCAGCAGCAAGGACTCTGGCCTGGGGGGGCAGTACTTC. Translated: CASSKDSGLGGQYF.

The chain carries TRBV10-3 and TRBJ1-1; D remains unclear. V dropped 3 bases and J dropped 7 bases, with 6 bases sitting between them. The CDR3 consists of 11 residues. The V gene's germline CDR1 is ENHRY and CDR2 SYGVKD. The CDR3 spells CAISDPGEAFF. The CDR3 coding sequence is TGTGCCATCAGTGACCCAGGTGAAGCTTTCTTT.

The chain recombines TRBV11-2 with TRBJ2-7; 8 bases match TRBD2. The germline CDR1 and CDR2 sequences are SGHAT and FQNNGV. The CDR3 is 14 residues long. The junction had 4 bases not matched to a gene; V was cut back by 5 bases and J by 1 base. In DNA form, the CDR3 reads TGTGCCAGCAGCCGTAGCGGGGAATCCTACGAGCAGTACTTC. Its protein is CASSRSGESYEQYF.

The chain recombines TRBV5-1 with TRBJ2-2, with D possibly being TRBD2 (5 bases). Germline loops: CDR1 SGHRS, CDR2 YFSETQ. The CDR3 loop spans 15 amino acids. The V end lost 1 base, the J end lost 2 bases, and 9 bases lay between the germline ends. The DNA of the CDR3 is TGCGCCAGCAGCTTGAACTCGGGAAACACCGGGGAGCTGTTTTTT. It translates to CASSLNSGNTGELFF.

This clone occurred once. The chain links TRBV6-6 to TRBJ2-7, with D hard to call. The germline V gene encodes CDR1 MNHNY and CDR2 SVGAGI (reference sequence). CDR3 length: 12 amino acids. V lost 4 bases and J 3 bases, leaving 7 bases between the germline ends. The CDR3 sequence is CASSLRHYEQYF. The CDR3 bases are TGTGCCAGCAGTTTACGACACTACGAGCAGTACTTC.

This clone was seen only a few times. The chain joins TRBV6-6 to TRBJ1-1; the match to TRBD1 covers 10 bases. This CDR3 is 13 amino acids long. Per germline, CDR1 MNHNY and CDR2 SVGAGI (reference sequence). Trimming took 3 bases from V and 11 from J; bases not matched to a gene: 6. The CDR3 region has the DNA TGTGCCAGCAGTTATTCGACAGGGGGCGGTGCTTTCTTT. It yields the protein CASSYSTGGGAFF.

This clone was seen only once. V is TRBV18 and J is TRBJ2-3, with D perhaps TRBD1 (5 bases). Germline V CDR1 and CDR2: KGHSH, LQKENI. The ends were cut back, 1 base at V and 4 bases at J, with 12 bases in the middle. The CDR3 contains 15 residues. CDR3 loop: CASSPQQGSPDTQYF. DNA of the CDR3: TGTGCCAGCTCACCACAGCAGGGCTCCCCAGATACGCAGTATTTT. The full variable domain, completed using reference TRBV18 and TRBJ2-3, is NAGVMQNPRHLVRRRGQEARLRCSPMKGHSHVYWYRQLPEEGLKFMVYLQKENIIDESGMPKERFSAEFPKEGPSILRIQQVVRGDSAAYFCASSPQQGSPDTQYFGPGTRLTVL.

This chain uses TRBV5-4 with TRBJ1-3; possibly TRBD1 for D (5 bases). This CDR3 has 15 residues. Trimming cost V 4 bases and J 0 bases, with 11 bases left between them. CDR1 is SGHNT, CDR2 YYREEE, per germline (reference sequence). CDR3 loop: CASSPGGTSGNTIYF. As DNA, the CDR3 is TGTGCCAGCAGCCCCGGGGGGACCTCTGGAAACACCATATATTTT.

This clone was observed a few times. V gene TRBV7-8 combines with J gene TRBJ1-2; TRBD1 aligns across 11 bases. J was trimmed by 7 bases and V by 3 bases; bases with no gene match: 4. The germline gives CDR1 SGHVS, CDR2 FQNEAQ. The CDR3 is 14 residues long. The DNA of the CDR3 is TGTGCCAGCAGCTTGGGACAGGGGGTGGGTGGCTACACCTTC. It specifies CASSLGQGVGGYTF.

The rearrangement links TRBV6-6 to TRBJ2-1; 11 bases agree with TRBD2. Looked up from germline, CDR1 is MNHNY and CDR2 is SVGAGI (reference sequence). The CDR3 contains 16 residues. Germline trimming cut 2 bases from V and 9 bases from J; bases unmatched to any gene: 9. The CDR3 protein is CASSYALAGGDGEQFF. DNA for the CDR3: TGTGCCAGCAGTTACGCCCTAGCGGGGGGTGACGGTGAGCAGTTCTTC.

Details on this clone: One end of the junction fails to match germline, which may point to a read error. CDR3 nucleotides: TGCGCCAGCAGCTTGCTCTGGGGGCAAAACACCGGGGAGCTGCTTTTT. Translated: CASSLLWGQNTGELLF. V is TRBV5-1 and J is TRBJ2-2, with D maybe TRBD1 (6 bases). CDR3 length: 16 residues. CDR1 and CDR2 (germline): SGHRS, YFSETQ.

The chain joins TRBV5-1 to TRBJ1-2; D is uncertain. The CDR3 covers 14 residues. V was shortened by 7 bases and J by 3 bases, with 16 bases between the two germline ends. Germline CDR1 is SGHRS and CDR2 is YFSETQ. CDR3 coding DNA: TGCGCCAGCTCAACGGGGAGTTCAGACTATGGCTACACCTTC. Its protein is CASSTGSSDYGYTF.

V usage is TRBV18 and J usage is TRBJ1-6; 12 bases fit TRBD1. Germline V lookup: CDR1 KGHSH, CDR2 LQKENI. The trim removed 4 bases at V and 6 bases at J, leaving 1 base unmatched. This CDR3 region has 15 residues. CDR3 residues: CASSRDRGLNSPLHF. CDR3 DNA: TGTGCCAGCTCACGGGACAGGGGGCTTAATTCACCCCTCCACTTT.

The gene calls are TRBV14 and TRBJ1-4; TRBD1 aligns across 7 bases. The CDR3 has 18 residues. V gave up 4 bases and J gave up 4 bases; unmatched junction bases: 15. CDR1 is SGHDN, CDR2 FVKESK, per germline. The CDR3 here is CASSPSNPDRAVNEKLFF. In nucleotides, the CDR3 is TGTGCCAGCAGCCCCTCAAACCCTGACAGGGCTGTTAATGAAAAACTGTTTTTT.

This clone was observed a handful of times. The rearrangement uses TRBV5-4 and TRBJ2-1, with 7 bases aligning to TRBD1. Trimming cost V 0 bases and J 5 bases; bases outside gene matches: 5. Germline values: CDR1 SGHNT, CDR2 YYREEE (reference sequence). This CDR3 comprises 15 residues. CDR3 in DNA: TGTGCCAGCAGCTTGGAGGGGGCGCAGGACAATGAGCAGTTCTTC. Protein sequence: CASSLEGAQDNEQFF. The full variable domain, its missing parts supplied by reference TRBV5-4 and TRBJ2-1, is ETGVTQSPTHLIKTRGQQVTLRCSSQSGHNTVSWYQQALGQGPQFIFQYYREEENGRGNFPPRFSGLQFPNYSSELNVNALELDDSALYLCASSLEGAQDNEQFFGPGTRLTVL.

The chain has TRBV5-1 and TRBJ1-2; D unclear. Germline V CDR1 and CDR2: SGHRS, YFSETQ. This CDR3 comprises 12 residues. V lost 0 bases and J 7 bases, leaving 7 bases between the germline ends. CDR3 region: CASSLDQVGYTF. Here the CDR3 DNA reads TGCGCCAGCAGCTTGGACCAGGTTGGCTACACCTTC.

The chain couples TRBV30 to TRBJ1-1; D is undetermined. V lost 0 bases and J 8 bases, leaving 10 bases between the germline ends. The germline V gene has CDR1 GTSNPN and CDR2 SVGIG (reference sequence). This CDR3 region has 12 residues. The DNA for the CDR3 is TGTGCCTGGAGTGTACGTCGAGGAGAAGCTTTCTTT. Amino acids: CAWSVRRGEAFF. Variable domain in full (rest from reference TRBV30 and TRBJ1-1): SQTIHQWPATLVQPVGSPLSLECTVEGTSNPNLYWYRQAAGRGLQLLFYSVGIGQISSEVPQNLSASRPQDRQFILSSKKLLLSDSGFYLCAWSVRRGEAFFGQGTRLTVV.

In its sample, this clone was seen a few times. This chain joins TRBV15 and TRBJ1-4, with TRBD1 as a possible D gene (5 bases). Germline V gene lookup returns CDR1 LNHNV and CDR2 YYDKDF (reference sequence). Trimming took 8 bases from V and 1 from J, leaving 14 bases between them. The CDR3 is 15 amino acids. The CDR3 is CATSAGGRTNEKLFF. Here the CDR3 DNA reads TGTGCCACCTCCGCTGGGGGGAGAACTAATGAAAAACTGTTTTTT.

The V gene is TRBV10-3, the J gene TRBJ1-5; TRBD1 agrees at 7 bases. Unmatched junction bases numbered 6, after V lost 0 bases and J lost 4 bases. Per germline, CDR1 ENHRY and CDR2 SYGVKD. This CDR3 spans 16 amino acids. CDR3 nucleotides: TGTGCCATCAGTGAGTCTTCTGACAGGGTAAATCAGCCCCAGCATTTT. Amino acid sequence: CAISESSDRVNQPQHF.

V and J are TRBV2 and TRBJ1-1, with 7 bases fitting TRBD1. The V segment lost 6 bases and the J segment 0 bases; nucleotides outside the gene matches: 10. The CDR3 totals 16 residues. Germline V CDR1 and CDR2: SNHLY, FYNNEI. In nucleotides, the CDR3 is TGTGCCAGCAGCGTAAGGGACAGTCGGCTGAACACTGAAGCTTTCTTT. Its protein is CASSVRDSRLNTEAFF.

This clone has at least ten counts. CDR3 region: CASSPQGETQYF. The DNA of the CDR3 is TGTGCCAGCAGCCCGCAGGGGGAGACCCAGTACTTC. The chain carries TRBV7-6 and TRBJ2-5; D perhaps matches TRBD1 (6 bases). This CDR3 spans 12 amino acids. The V gene lost 5 bases and the J gene lost 5 bases, with 9 bases spanning the gap. The germline V gene encodes CDR1 SGHVS and CDR2 FNYEAQ.

V and J are TRBV6-5 and TRBJ2-4; 7 bases are a match to TRBD1. The CDR3 spans 15 residues. V shed 6 bases and J 4 bases; nucleotides not matched to a gene: 9. Germline V gene data show CDR1 as MNHEY and CDR2 as SVGAGI. CDR3 sequence (DNA): TGTGCCAGCAGGGGGGTTGGGACAGCAAAAAACATTCAGTACTTC. Translating gives CASRGVGTAKNIQYF.

This rearrangement joins TRBV28 to TRBJ2-2; D perhaps matches TRBD1 (6 bases). Trimming shortened V by 2 bases and J by 3 bases, and 28 bases separated the two germline ends. Germline V CDR1 and CDR2: MDHEN, SYDVKM. The CDR3 totals 21 residues. CDR3 loop: CASSLEEFRQVIPEDTGELFF. CDR3 in DNA: TGTGCCAGCAGTTTAGAGGAATTCCGACAGGTGATCCCGGAGGACACCGGGGAGCTGTTTTTT.

This clone has a handful of counts. V usage is TRBV14 and J usage is TRBJ1-6, with a weak D call TRBD1 (6 bases). CDR3 length: 14 amino acids. CDR1 and CDR2 from the germline V gene are SGHDN and FVKESK. Trimming took off 2 bases at V and 9 bases at J, with 11 bases between the two ends. CDR3 bases: TGTGCCAGCAGCCAACAGGGGTTGGGTTCACCCCTCCACTTT. It translates to CASSQQGLGSPLHF.

Points on this clone: Germline is not matched at one junction end, which may reflect a read error. V is TRBV5-6 and J is TRBJ2-3; D gene ambiguous. The germline V gene encodes CDR1 SGHDT and CDR2 YYEEEE. This CDR3 has 13 amino acids. As DNA, the CDR3 is TGTGCCAGCAGCACCGGAAGCACAGATACGCAGTATTTC. Translated: CASSTGSTDTQYF.

The chain links TRBV28 to TRBJ1-3; unclear D gene. Trimming stripped 4 bases from V and 3 bases from J, with 13 bases between. This CDR3 has 15 amino acids. Germline V gene lookup returns CDR1 MDHEN and CDR2 SYDVKM. CDR3 bases: TGTGCCAGCAGTTATCCAGCGGAAAATGGAAACACCATATATTTT. Translated: CASSYPAENGNTIYF.

The chain uses TRBV29-1 and TRBJ1-4, with 9 nucleotides matching TRBD1. Per germline, CDR1 SQVTM and CDR2 ANQGSEA. V lost 7 bases and J lost 8; bases outside the gene matches: 11. The CDR3 spans 14 residues. The CDR3 here is CSAGDRQGGEKLFF. CDR3 DNA sequence: TGCAGCGCTGGCGATAGACAGGGGGGGGAAAAACTGTTTTTT.

The chain couples TRBV7-3 to TRBJ1-5; possible D gene TRBD1, 6 bases. The germline gives CDR1 SGHTA, CDR2 FQGTGA. Trimming took 4 bases from V and 4 from J, leaving 14 bases between them. This CDR3 spans 15 amino acids. In nucleotides, the CDR3 is TGTGCCAGCAGCTCTCCAGGGGCAGTGAATCAGCCCCAGCATTTT. Translated: CASSSPGAVNQPQHF.